This section outlines one T cell receptor beta chain sequence together with its context. Its antigen is not known. This entry belongs to a study of OX40 agonist ivuxolimab in advanced cancers. Study-wide results and limits: Within 6 weeks, CD4+ and CD8+ blood T cells expanded clonally at 0.1 to 3.0 mg/kg. CD4+ T cells averaged fewer expanded clones than CD8+ T cells.

Autoimmune disease history or systemic immunosuppression led to patient exclusion. Using immunoSEQ multiplex PCR, the repertoire was profiled, and TCRdb retains in-frame clones only, with some absent. The sample consists of roughly 70,000 clones, 86% of them appearing once. CDR3 length equals 16 residues. Germline V gives CDR1 SNHLY, CDR2 FYNNEI. Trimming at V came to 8 bases and at J to 0 bases, leaving 7 bases not matched to a gene. This sequence joins TRBV2 and TRBJ1-4; 9 nucleotides agree with TRBD1. The sample here was CD4+ or CD8+ T cells sorted from blood, taken in a trial of the OX40 agonist ivuxolimab. This clonotype was obtained from an adult with an advanced solid tumor such as melanoma, head and neck, liver or kidney cancer. CDR3 in DNA: TGTGCCAGCTCGGGACAGGGACTATCAACTAATGAAAAACTGTTTTTT. Protein: CASSGQGLSTNEKLFF.